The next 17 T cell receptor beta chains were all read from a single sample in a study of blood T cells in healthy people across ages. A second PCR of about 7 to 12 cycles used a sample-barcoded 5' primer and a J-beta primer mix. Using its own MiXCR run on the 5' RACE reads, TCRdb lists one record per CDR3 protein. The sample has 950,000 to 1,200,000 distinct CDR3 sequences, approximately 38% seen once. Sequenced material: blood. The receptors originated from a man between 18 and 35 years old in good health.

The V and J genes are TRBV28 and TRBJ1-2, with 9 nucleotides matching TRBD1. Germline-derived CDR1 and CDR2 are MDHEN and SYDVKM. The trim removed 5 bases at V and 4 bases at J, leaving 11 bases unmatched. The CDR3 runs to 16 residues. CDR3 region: CASSTGGPTSLYGYTF. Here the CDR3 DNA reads TGTGCCAGCAGTACAGGGGGCCCTACATCCCTCTATGGCTACACCTTC.

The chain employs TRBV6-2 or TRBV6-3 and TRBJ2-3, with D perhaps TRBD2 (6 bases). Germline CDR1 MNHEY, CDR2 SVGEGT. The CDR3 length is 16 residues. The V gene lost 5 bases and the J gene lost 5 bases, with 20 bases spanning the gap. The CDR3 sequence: CASSSRGRGTRDTQYF. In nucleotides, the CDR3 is TGTGCCAGCAGTAGCCGGGGACGGGGGACCAGAGATACGCAGTATTTT.

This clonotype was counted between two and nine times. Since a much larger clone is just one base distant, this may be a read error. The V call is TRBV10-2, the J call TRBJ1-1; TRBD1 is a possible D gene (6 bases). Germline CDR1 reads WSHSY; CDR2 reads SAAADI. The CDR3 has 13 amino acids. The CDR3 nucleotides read TGCGTCAGCAGCGAACAGGGATATACTGAAGCTTTCTTT. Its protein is CVSSEQGYTEAFF.

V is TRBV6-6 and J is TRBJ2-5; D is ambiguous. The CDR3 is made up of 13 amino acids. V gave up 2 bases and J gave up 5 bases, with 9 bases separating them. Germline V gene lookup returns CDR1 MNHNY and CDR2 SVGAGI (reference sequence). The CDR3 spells CASSYRAGETQYF. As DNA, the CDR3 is TGTGCCAGCAGTTACCGGGCCGGGGAGACCCAGTACTTC.

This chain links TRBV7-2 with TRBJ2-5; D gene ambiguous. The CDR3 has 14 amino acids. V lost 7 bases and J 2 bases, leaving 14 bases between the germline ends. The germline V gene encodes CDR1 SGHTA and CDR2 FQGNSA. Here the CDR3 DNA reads TGTGCCAGCACCCTCTTAATGGGGCAAGAGACCCAGTACTTC. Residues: CASTLLMGQETQYF.

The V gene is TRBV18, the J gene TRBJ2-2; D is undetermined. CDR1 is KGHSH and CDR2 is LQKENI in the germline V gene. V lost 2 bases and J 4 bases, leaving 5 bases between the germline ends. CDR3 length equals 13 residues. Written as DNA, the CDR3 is TGTGCCAGCTCACCAACAGTCACCGGGGAGCTGTTTTTT. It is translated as CASSPTVTGELFF.

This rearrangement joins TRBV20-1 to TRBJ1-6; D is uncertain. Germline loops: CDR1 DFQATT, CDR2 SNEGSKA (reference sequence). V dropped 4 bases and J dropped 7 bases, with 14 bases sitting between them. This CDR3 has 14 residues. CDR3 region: CSAIFGSGNSPLHF. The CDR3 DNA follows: TGCAGTGCTATATTTGGATCGGGGAATTCACCCCTCCACTTT.

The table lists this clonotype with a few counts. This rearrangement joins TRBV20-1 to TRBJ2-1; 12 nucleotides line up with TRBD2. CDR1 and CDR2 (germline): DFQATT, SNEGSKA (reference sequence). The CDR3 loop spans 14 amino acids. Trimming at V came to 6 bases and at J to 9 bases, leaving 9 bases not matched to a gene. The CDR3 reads CSAKTSGGFSEQFF. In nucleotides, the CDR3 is TGCAGTGCAAAGACTAGCGGGGGCTTTTCTGAGCAGTTCTTC.

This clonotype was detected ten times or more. The CDR3 loop reads CASKRWGYGYTF. CDR3 in DNA: TGTGCCAGCAAACGGTGGGGCTATGGCTACACCTTC. The chain joins TRBV12-3 or TRBV12-4 to TRBJ1-2; D call uncertain. The length of the CDR3 is 12 residues. Trimming shortened V by 7 bases and J by 4 bases, and 10 bases separated the two germline ends.

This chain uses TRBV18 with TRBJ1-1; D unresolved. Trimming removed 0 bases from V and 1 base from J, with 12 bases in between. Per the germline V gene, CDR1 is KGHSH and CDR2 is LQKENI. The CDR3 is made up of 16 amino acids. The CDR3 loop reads CASSPPTDGSNTEAFF. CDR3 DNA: TGTGCCAGCTCACCACCGACGGACGGTTCGAACACTGAAGCTTTCTTT.

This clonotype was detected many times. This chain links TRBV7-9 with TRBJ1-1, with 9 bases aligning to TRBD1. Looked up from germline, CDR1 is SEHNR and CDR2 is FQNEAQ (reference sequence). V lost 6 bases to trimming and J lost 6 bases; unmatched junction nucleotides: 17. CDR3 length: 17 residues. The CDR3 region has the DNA TGTGCCAGCAGACGCCGGGACAGGGTAGGGCATTTTTCTGAAGCTTTCTTT. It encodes CASRRRDRVGHFSEAFF.

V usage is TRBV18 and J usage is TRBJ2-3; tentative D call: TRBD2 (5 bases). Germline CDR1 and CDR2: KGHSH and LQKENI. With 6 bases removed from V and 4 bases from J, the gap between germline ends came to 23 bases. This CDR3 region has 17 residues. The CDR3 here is CASSPAGSFTPPDTQYF. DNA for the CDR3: TGTGCCAGCTCCCCTGCGGGCTCTTTTACCCCACCAGATACGCAGTATTTT.

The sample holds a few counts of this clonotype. This chain's CDR3 is CASSQELAGISYNEQFF. In nucleotides, the CDR3 is TGTGCCAGCAGCCAAGAACTTGCGGGGATATCCTACAATGAGCAGTTCTTC. The gene calls are TRBV4-2 and TRBJ2-1; tentative D call: TRBD2 (6 bases). Germline V lookup: CDR1 LGHNA, CDR2 YNFKEQ. This CDR3 region has 17 residues. V shed 0 bases and J shed 1 base, with 13 bases lying between them.

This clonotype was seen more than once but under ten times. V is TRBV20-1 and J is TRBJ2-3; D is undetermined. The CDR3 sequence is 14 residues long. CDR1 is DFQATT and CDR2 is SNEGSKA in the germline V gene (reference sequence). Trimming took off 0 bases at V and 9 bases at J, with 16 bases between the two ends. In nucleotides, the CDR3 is TGCAGTGCTAGAGATTGGCAGGTAGTTGCAACGCAGTATTTT. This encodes CSARDWQVVATQYF.

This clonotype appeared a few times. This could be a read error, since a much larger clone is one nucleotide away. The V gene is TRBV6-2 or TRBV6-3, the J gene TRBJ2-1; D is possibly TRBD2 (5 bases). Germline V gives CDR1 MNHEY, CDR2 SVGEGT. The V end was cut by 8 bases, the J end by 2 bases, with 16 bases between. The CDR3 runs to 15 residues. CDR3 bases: TGTGCCAGCCCTAAAAGCGGTAGAGCCTACAATGAGCAGTTCTTC. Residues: CASPKSGRAYNEQFF.

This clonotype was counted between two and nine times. CDR3 sequence: CASCRGATSGNTIYF. The DNA of the CDR3 is TGTGCCTCCTGCAGGGGGGCAACATCTGGAAACACCATATATTTT. The rearrangement uses TRBV12-3 or TRBV12-4 and TRBJ1-3; TRBD1 matches at 7 bases. The V segment lost 11 bases and the J segment 1 base; nucleotides outside the gene matches: 11. The CDR3 sequence is 15 residues long.

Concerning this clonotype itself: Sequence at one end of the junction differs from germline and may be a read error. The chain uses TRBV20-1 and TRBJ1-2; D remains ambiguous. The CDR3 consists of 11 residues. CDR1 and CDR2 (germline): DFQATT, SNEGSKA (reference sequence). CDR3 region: CRARDVGRYTF. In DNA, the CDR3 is TGCAGGGCTAGAGATGTGGGGAGATACACCTTC.